Below are 20 T cell receptor beta chains sequenced from a single sample in a study of cytomegalovirus exposure and HLA in healthy donors. PCR was performed using 60 Vbeta and 13 Jbeta primers. The method was immunoSEQ multiplex PCR; TCRdb's version includes in-frame clones alone and lacks a portion of them. The sample yields about 140,000 clones, around 80% seen once. The sequenced material came from PBMCs. The source of these receptors is a man between 45 and 60 years old in good health and CMV-seronegative.

CDR3 DNA sequence: TGTGCCAGCAGTGCATCGGGGGGAGAGACCCAGTACTTC. Translating gives CASSASGGETQYF. The V gene is TRBV2, the J gene TRBJ2-5, with TRBD2 matching over 7 bases. This CDR3 is 13 amino acids long. Trimming took 4 bases from V and 4 from J; bases not matched to a gene: 3. Germline V gene lookup returns CDR1 SNHLY and CDR2 FYNNEI. Using reference TRBV2 and TRBJ2-5 for the parts outside the CDR3, the full variable domain is EPEVTQTPSHQVTQMGQEVILRCVPISNHLYFYWYRQILGQKVEFLVSFYNNEISEKSEIFDDQFSVERPDGSNFTLKIRSTKLEDSAMYFCASSASGGETQYFGPGTRLLVL.

This chain joins TRBV27 and TRBJ2-1; D perhaps matches TRBD2 (6 bases). V lost 5 bases and J 9 bases, leaving 11 bases between the germline ends. Germline V gives CDR1 MNHEY, CDR2 SMNVEV (reference sequence). This CDR3 comprises 12 residues. CDR3 loop: CASSEGLFEQFF. The CDR3 DNA follows: TGTGCCAGCAGTGAAGGACTATTTGAGCAGTTCTTC.

The V gene is TRBV5-4, the J gene TRBJ1-1; the D gene is possibly TRBD1 (5 bases). This CDR3 spans 15 amino acids. Germline CDR1 is SGHNT and CDR2 is YYREEE (reference sequence). V gave up 4 bases and J gave up 4 bases, with 17 bases separating them. CDR3 loop: CASSPENARGTEAFF. CDR3 coding DNA: TGTGCCAGCAGCCCAGAGAACGCAAGGGGCACTGAAGCTTTCTTT. The variable domain in full, with the rest retrieved from reference TRBV5-4 and TRBJ1-1, is ETGVTQSPTHLIKTRGQQVTLRCSSQSGHNTVSWYQQALGQGPQFIFQYYREEENGRGNFPPRFSGLQFPNYSSELNVNALELDDSALYLCASSPENARGTEAFFGQGTRLTVV.

This clone appeared a few times. The chain recombines TRBV19 with TRBJ1-5; 12 bases line up with TRBD1. V shed 3 bases, J shed 0 bases, and the junction held 12 bases outside the gene matches. This CDR3 region has 20 residues. Germline V gives CDR1 LNHDA, CDR2 SQIVND (reference sequence). CDR3 sequence: CASSIEFRDRGPYSNQPQHF. In DNA form, the CDR3 reads TGTGCCAGTAGTATCGAATTCCGGGACAGGGGGCCATATAGCAATCAGCCCCAGCATTTT.

The V and J genes are TRBV2 and TRBJ2-4; D is perhaps TRBD1 (6 bases). The CDR3 contains 12 residues. The V end was cut by 6 bases, the J end by 8 bases, with 11 bases between. Germline assignment: CDR1 SNHLY and CDR2 FYNNEI. CDR3 bases: TGTGCCAGCAGGGGTGAGGGGGACATTCAGTACTTC. Its translation: CASRGEGDIQYF. Supplemented by reference TRBV2 and TRBJ2-4, the full variable domain reads EPEVTQTPSHQVTQMGQEVILRCVPISNHLYFYWYRQILGQKVEFLVSFYNNEISEKSEIFDDQFSVERPDGSNFTLKIRSTKLEDSAMYFCASRGEGDIQYFGAGTRLSVL.

This chain links TRBV6-5 with TRBJ2-7; 9 bases are shared with TRBD2. V trimming: 2 bases; J trimming: 4 bases; junction bases outside the gene matches: 6. From germline, CDR1 is MNHEY and CDR2 SVGAGI. The CDR3 is made up of 15 amino acids. The CDR3 sequence is CASSYQMTSGYEQYF. In nucleotides, the CDR3 is TGTGCCAGCAGTTACCAGATGACTAGCGGATACGAGCAGTACTTC.

The genes are TRBV7-2 and TRBJ2-3; 9 nucleotides agree with TRBD2. Trimming took 5 bases from V and 2 from J; bases not matched to a gene: 11. CDR3 length: 17 residues. The germline V gene has CDR1 SGHTA and CDR2 FQGNSA. The CDR3 DNA sequence: TGTGCCAGCAGCCCCCAGCGGGGGGTCTCCTACACAGATACGCAGTATTTT. Translating it yields CASSPQRGVSYTDTQYF. The full variable domain, completed using reference TRBV7-2 and TRBJ2-3, is GAGVSQSPSNKVTEKGKDVELRCDPISGHTALYWYRQSLGQGLEFLIYFQGNSAPDKSGLPSDRFSAERTGGSVSTLTIQRTQQEDSAVYLCASSPQRGVSYTDTQYFGPGTRLTVL.

In this sample, this clone turned up a few times. The J gene is TRBJ2-2, the V gene TRBV5-1; D is uncertain. The CDR3 runs to 12 residues. V gave up 0 bases and J gave up 7 bases, with 4 bases separating them. CDR1 SGHRS and CDR2 YFSETQ come from the germline V gene. CDR3 protein: CASSLANGELFF. CDR3 in DNA: TGCGCCAGCAGCTTGGCCAACGGGGAGCTGTTTTTT.

The chain carries TRBV27 and TRBJ1-1; D gene ambiguous. This CDR3 comprises 13 residues. Germline assignment: CDR1 MNHEY and CDR2 SMNVEV (reference sequence). V was cut by 5 bases and J by 1 base, with 8 bases left in between. The CDR3 here is CASSNTPNTEAFF. In DNA form, the CDR3 reads TGTGCCAGCAGTAATACACCGAACACTGAAGCTTTCTTT.

The chain combines TRBV7-3 with TRBJ2-1; D is unclear. Germline V gene lookup returns CDR1 SGHTA and CDR2 FQGTGA. V was cut by 5 bases and J by 5 bases, with 13 bases left in between. The CDR3 runs 14 residues. The CDR3: CASSPWPTDNEQFF. The CDR3 bases are TGTGCCAGCAGCCCATGGCCCACCGACAATGAGCAGTTCTTC.

CDR3 sequence (DNA): TGTGCCAGTAGGACTTTACAGGTCACGAACACTGAAGCTTTCTTT. Encoded protein: CASRTLQVTNTEAFF. The J gene is TRBJ1-1, the V gene TRBV19, with D possibly being TRBD1 (5 bases). This CDR3 has 15 amino acids. Trimming left V 6 bases short and J 1 base short, with 15 bases between. In germline, CDR1 is LNHDA, CDR2 SQIVND (reference sequence).

The chain carries TRBV27 and TRBJ1-1, with D tentatively TRBD1 (6 bases). There are 14 residues in the CDR3. V dropped 3 bases and J dropped 1 base, with 9 bases sitting between them. Germline lookup yields CDR1 MNHEY and CDR2 SMNVEV (reference sequence). The CDR3 loop reads CASSFRGRNTEAFF. The CDR3 DNA is TGTGCCAGCAGTTTCAGGGGCAGGAACACTGAAGCTTTCTTT.

A remark on this clone: The same CDR3 also results from other DNA sequences found in this sample. V is TRBV25-1 and J is TRBJ1-4; D gene uncertain. This CDR3 is 16 amino acids long. Germline lookup yields CDR1 MGHDK and CDR2 SYGVNS. The germline V and J ends were trimmed by 3 bases and 0 bases, with 11 bases remaining between them. CDR3 sequence reads: CASSERLVATNEKLFF. The CDR3, as DNA: TGTGCCAGCAGTGAGAGACTGGTAGCAACTAATGAAAAACTGTTTTTT.

This clone was counted between two and nine times. The chain carries TRBV5-1 and TRBJ1-1; 8 bases are shared with TRBD1. Looked up from germline, CDR1 is SGHRS and CDR2 is YFSETQ. The V segment lost 4 bases and the J segment 2 bases; nucleotides outside the gene matches: 4. The CDR3 loop spans 14 amino acids. The CDR3 sequence is CASSPQGGNTEAFF. DNA for the CDR3: TGCGCCAGCAGCCCACAGGGGGGAAACACTGAAGCTTTCTTT. Variable domain in full (rest from reference TRBV5-1 and TRBJ1-1): KAGVTQTPRYLIKTRGQQVTLSCSPISGHRSVSWYQQTPGQGLQFLFEYFSETQRNKGNFPGRFSGRQFSNSRSEMNVSTLELGDSALYLCASSPQGGNTEAFFGQGTRLTVV.

The chain couples TRBV11-2 to TRBJ2-1; maybe TRBD1 (6 bases). This CDR3 is built from 15 residues. V was clipped by 2 bases and J by 7 bases, with 15 bases between them. From germline, CDR1 is SGHAT and CDR2 FQNNGV. The CDR3 sequence is CASSLIPGTPNEQFF. In DNA, the CDR3 is TGTGCCAGCAGCTTAATCCCCGGGACACCGAATGAGCAGTTCTTC.

V gene TRBV9 combines with J gene TRBJ2-5; a weak D match, TRBD2 (7 bases). Trimming removed 3 bases from V and 5 bases from J, with 20 bases in between. Germline CDR1 and CDR2: SGDLS and YYNGEE. The CDR3 is 16 amino acids. CDR3 nucleotide sequence: TGTGCCAGCAGCGGTGAGGGGGGGGGCCGAGAGGAGACCCAGTACTTC. This codes for CASSGEGGGREETQYF.

This chain joins TRBV2 and TRBJ2-3; TRBD2 matches 9 bases. CDR1 and CDR2 (germline): SNHLY, FYNNEI. The V gene end was trimmed by 2 bases and the J gene end by 5 bases; junction bases not matched to a gene: 2. The CDR3 runs 14 residues. The CDR3 DNA reads TGTGCCAGCAGTGAACTAGCGGGACGAGATACGCAGTATTTT. Translated, it gives CASSELAGRDTQYF.

This clone occurred a few times. This chain joins TRBV12-5 and TRBJ2-2; 9 positions match TRBD1. CDR3 length: 16 residues. V shed 0 bases, J shed 4 bases, and the junction held 3 bases outside the gene matches. The germline gives CDR1 LGHNT, CDR2 FRNRAP. CDR3 residues: CASGLVETGGTGELFF. The CDR3 bases are TGTGCTAGTGGTTTGGTAGAGACAGGGGGCACCGGGGAGCTGTTTTTT.

The rearrangement joins TRBV28 to TRBJ1-2; the D gene is possibly TRBD1 (6 bases). Per germline, CDR1 MDHEN and CDR2 SYDVKM. This CDR3 spans 13 amino acids. V gave up 5 bases and J gave up 3 bases, with 10 bases separating them. In nucleotides, the CDR3 is TGTGCCAGCAGTGAACAGGGATACTATGGCTACACCTTC. Translation: CASSEQGYYGYTF.

This chain connects TRBV10-3 to TRBJ2-1, with 11 bases identical to TRBD2. Trimming removed 4 bases from V and 1 base from J; junction bases left unmatched: 6. CDR3 length: 17 residues. Germline CDR1 reads ENHRY; CDR2 reads SYGVKD. CDR3: CAISGGSGRESYNEQFF. The CDR3 DNA is TGTGCCATCAGTGGGGGTAGCGGGAGGGAATCCTACAATGAGCAGTTCTTC.